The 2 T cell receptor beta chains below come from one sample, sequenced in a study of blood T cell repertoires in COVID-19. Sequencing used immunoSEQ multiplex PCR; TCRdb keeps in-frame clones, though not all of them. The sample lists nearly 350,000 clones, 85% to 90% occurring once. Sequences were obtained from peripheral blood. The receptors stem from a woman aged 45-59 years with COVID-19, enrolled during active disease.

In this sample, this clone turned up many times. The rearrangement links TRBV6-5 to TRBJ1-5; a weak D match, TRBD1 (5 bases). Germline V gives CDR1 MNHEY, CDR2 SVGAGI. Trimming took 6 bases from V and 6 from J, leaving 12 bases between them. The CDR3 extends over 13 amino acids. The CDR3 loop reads CASRKETAQPQHF. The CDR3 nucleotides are TGTGCCAGCAGAAAGGAGACAGCTCAGCCCCAGCATTTT.

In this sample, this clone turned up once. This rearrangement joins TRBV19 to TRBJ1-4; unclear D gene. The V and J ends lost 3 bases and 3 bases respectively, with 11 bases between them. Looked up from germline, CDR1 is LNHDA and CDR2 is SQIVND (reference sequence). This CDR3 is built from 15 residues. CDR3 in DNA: TGTGCCAGTAGTATTTACAGCCAGTCTAATGAAAAACTGTTTTTT. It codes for CASSIYSQSNEKLFF.